This passage covers 27 T cell receptor beta chains from one sample sequenced in a study of T cell changes during pregnancy in multiple sclerosis. TCRdb keeps only in-frame clones here, not all; method: immunoSEQ multiplex PCR. This table holds over 90,000 clones, approximately 90% found once. The specimen was peripheral blood, collected before pregnancy. The source of these receptors is a female donor with multiple sclerosis, enrolled in a pregnancy study.

V is TRBV7-3 and J is TRBJ1-1, with 7 nucleotides matching TRBD1. Germline-derived CDR1 and CDR2 are SGHTA and FQGTGA. With 5 bases clipped from V and 3 bases from J, the junction kept 3 bases outside the gene matches. CDR3 length: 13 amino acids. CDR3 residues: CASSPGTDTEAFF. In nucleotides, the CDR3 is TGTGCCAGCAGCCCGGGGACAGACACTGAAGCTTTCTTT.

The gene calls are TRBV7-9 and TRBJ2-5, with 7 bases that match TRBD1. CDR3 length: 13 amino acids. V trimming: 5 bases; J trimming: 2 bases; junction bases outside the gene matches: 2. Germline loops: CDR1 SEHNR, CDR2 FQNEAQ (reference sequence). The CDR3 coding sequence is TGTGCCAGCAGCCCGGGACAGCAAGAGACCCAGTACTTC. Residues: CASSPGQQETQYF.

The rearrangement joins TRBV5-1 to TRBJ2-7; D is possibly TRBD1 (6 bases). CDR1 SGHRS and CDR2 YFSETQ come from the germline V gene. The ends were cut back, 4 bases at V and 2 bases at J, with 13 bases in the middle. CDR3 length: 14 amino acids. CDR3 sequence (DNA): TGCGCCAGCAGCCCAACAGGGATCCCCTACGAGCAGTACTTC. This translates into CASSPTGIPYEQYF.

The DNA of the CDR3 is TGTGCCAGCAGCGTTGGCCCCGAGGGGGACACCATATATTTT. Translation: CASSVGPEGDTIYF. The chain employs TRBV9 and TRBJ1-3; tentative D call: TRBD1 (6 bases). Per germline, CDR1 SGDLS and CDR2 YYNGEE. Deletions cut 2 bases from V and 8 bases from J, with 14 bases between. The CDR3 spans 14 residues.

The J gene is TRBJ2-1, the V gene TRBV27, with unresolved D. The V gene lost 3 bases and the J gene lost 1 base, with 4 bases spanning the gap. The germline CDR1 and CDR2 sequences are MNHEY and SMNVEV (reference sequence). The CDR3 length is 13 residues. The CDR3 spells CASSLRSYNEQFF. The CDR3 coding sequence is TGTGCCAGCAGTTTGCGGTCCTACAATGAGCAGTTCTTC.

The rearrangement joins TRBV14 to TRBJ1-2, with 8 bases that match TRBD1. V trimming: 4 bases; J trimming: 3 bases; junction bases outside the gene matches: 10. Germline-derived CDR1 and CDR2 are SGHDN and FVKESK. This CDR3 spans 16 amino acids. The CDR3 protein is CASSLHRDRKYYGYTF. The CDR3 coding sequence is TGTGCCAGCAGCCTTCACCGGGACAGGAAATACTATGGCTACACCTTC.

This clone was seen more than once but under ten times. This sequence joins TRBV6-5 and TRBJ2-5; 7 bases align to TRBD1. J was trimmed by 2 bases and V by 4 bases; bases with no gene match: 7. This CDR3 has 15 residues. CDR1 is MNHEY and CDR2 is SVGAGI in the germline V gene. In DNA, the CDR3 is TGTGCCAGCAGTTTCACGGGACAGTTGCAAGAGACCCAGTACTTC. It translates to CASSFTGQLQETQYF.

This clone was seen once. The DNA for the CDR3 is TGTGCCAGCAGTTTATGGACAGCAGCCCAATACGAGCAGTACTTC. This translates into CASSLWTAAQYEQYF. The chain combines TRBV28 with TRBJ2-7; tentative D call: TRBD1 (5 bases). CDR3 length: 15 amino acids. Germline V gives CDR1 MDHEN, CDR2 SYDVKM. V lost 0 bases and J lost 4, with 13 bases in between.

V usage is TRBV6-1 and J usage is TRBJ2-1, with TRBD2 identical over 8 bases. The V segment lost 3 bases and the J segment 9 bases; nucleotides outside the gene matches: 7. Per the germline V gene, CDR1 is MNHNS and CDR2 is SASEGT. The length of the CDR3 is 14 residues. DNA for the CDR3: TGTGCCAGCAGTGACCAACCACTAGCGGCTGAGCAGTTCTTC. The encoded protein is CASSDQPLAAEQFF.

The rearrangement joins TRBV5-1 to TRBJ1-1, with 8 bases that match TRBD1. J gave up 8 bases and V 2 bases, and 2 bases lay outside the gene matches. CDR1 and CDR2 from the germline V gene are SGHRS and YFSETQ. The CDR3 has 12 residues. CDR3 sequence reads: CASSLNRGEAFF. In nucleotides, the CDR3 is TGCGCCAGCAGCTTAAACAGGGGGGAAGCTTTCTTT.

The chain combines TRBV29-1 with TRBJ1-1, with TRBD1 matching over 9 bases. The CDR3 extends over 16 amino acids. Germline loops: CDR1 SQVTM, CDR2 ANQGSEA. Unmatched junction bases numbered 10, after V lost 0 bases and J lost 5 bases. The chain's CDR3 is CSVEDLRTGAGTEAFF. The DNA for the CDR3 is TGCAGCGTTGAAGATCTTCGGACAGGGGCCGGTACTGAAGCTTTCTTT.

The chain couples TRBV14 to TRBJ2-1; unclear D gene. Germline-derived CDR1 and CDR2 are SGHDN and FVKESK. The CDR3 consists of 15 residues. Deletions cut 5 bases from V and 9 bases from J, with 20 bases between. The CDR3 bases are TGTGCCAGCAGCGCCCAGATAGCCGCTCCGGGTGAGCAGTTCTTC. Translation gives CASSAQIAAPGEQFF. Looking up the rest from reference TRBV14 and TRBJ2-1 gives the full variable domain: EAGVTQFPSHSVIEKGQTVTLRCDPISGHDNLYWYRRVMGKEIKFLLHFVKESKQDESGMPNNRFLAERTGGTYSTLKVQPAELEDSGVYFCASSAQIAAPGEQFFGPGTRLTVL.

The chain combines TRBV7-3 with TRBJ1-6; 7 bases line up with TRBD1. Germline V lookup: CDR1 SGHTA, CDR2 FQGTGA. J gave up 6 bases and V 3 bases, and 5 bases lay outside the gene matches. This CDR3 has 15 residues. CDR3 nucleotides: TGTGCCAGCAGCTTTTCGAGACAGGGTAATTCACCCCTCCACTTT. Encoded protein: CASSFSRQGNSPLHF. Full variable domain (rest looked up from reference TRBV7-3 and TRBJ1-6): GAGVSQTPSNKVTEKGKYVELRCDPISGHTALYWYRQSLGQGPEFLIYFQGTGAADDSGLPNDRFFAVRPEGSVSTLKIQRTERGDSAVYLCASSFSRQGNSPLHFGNGTRLTVT.

The sample holds a few counts of this clone. Distinct nucleotide sequences in the sample also encode this CDR3. This chain joins TRBV15 and TRBJ1-5; TRBD1 is a possible D gene (6 bases). Germline CDR1 reads LNHNV; CDR2 reads YYDKDF (reference sequence). The CDR3 covers 13 residues. The V and J ends lost 3 bases and 7 bases respectively, with 10 bases between them. The DNA for the CDR3 is TGTGCCACCAGCAGGGCAGGGGACCAGCCCCAGCATTTT. As protein: CATSRAGDQPQHF.

This rearrangement joins TRBV2 to TRBJ2-1; 8 nucleotides match TRBD2. V lost 6 bases, J lost 7 bases, and 8 bases stayed unmatched. The V gene's germline CDR1 is SNHLY and CDR2 FYNNEI. The CDR3 is made up of 14 amino acids. This CDR3 is CASRGRGGGNEQFF. As DNA, the CDR3 is TGTGCCAGCAGGGGCCGGGGGGGTGGAAATGAGCAGTTCTTC.

This chain connects TRBV9 to TRBJ2-7; 7 bases match TRBD1. The CDR3 consists of 15 residues. V was pared by 4 bases and J by 3 bases, with 10 bases of the junction left unmatched. Germline values: CDR1 SGDLS, CDR2 YYNGEE. The CDR3 region has the DNA TGTGCCAGCAGCCCACTAGGGACAGCGCACTACGAGCAGTACTTC. Translating it yields CASSPLGTAHYEQYF.

The V gene is TRBV7-2, the J gene TRBJ2-7; no firm D call. The CDR3 runs 11 residues. Germline V gives CDR1 SGHTA, CDR2 FQGNSA. Between the trimmed V and J ends, which lost 3 bases and 7 bases, there was a span of 7 bases. The CDR3 DNA follows: TGTGCCAGCAGCTTTCAACTTGAGCAGTACTTC. Translating it yields CASSFQLEQYF. Using reference TRBV7-2 and TRBJ2-7 for the parts outside the CDR3, the full variable domain is GAGVSQSPSNKVTEKGKDVELRCDPISGHTALYWYRQSLGQGLEFLIYFQGNSAPDKSGLPSDRFSAERTGGSVSTLTIQRTQQEDSAVYLCASSFQLEQYFGPGTRLTVT.

The chain couples TRBV9 to TRBJ1-1; 8 bases agree with TRBD1. The germline gives CDR1 SGDLS, CDR2 YYNGEE. V shed 4 bases and J 1 base; nucleotides not matched to a gene: 3. The CDR3 sequence is 14 residues long. CDR3 DNA: TGTGCCAGCAGCCTCGGACAGGGGAACACTGAAGCTTTCTTT. Protein sequence: CASSLGQGNTEAFF. Looking up the rest from reference TRBV9 and TRBJ1-1 gives the full variable domain: DSGVTQTPKHLITATGQRVTLRCSPRSGDLSVYWYQQSLDQGLQFLIQYYNGEERAKGNILERFSAQQFPDLHSELNLSSLELGDSALYFCASSLGQGNTEAFFGQGTRLTVV.

This rearrangement joins TRBV19 to TRBJ1-1, with 7 bases lining up with TRBD1. Germline V gene data show CDR1 as LNHDA and CDR2 as SQIVND (reference sequence). This CDR3 has 13 residues. After removal of 5 bases from V and 11 bases from J, the junction contained 11 bases not matched to a gene. CDR3 loop: CASSPGTETAAFF. The CDR3 region has the DNA TGTGCCAGTAGTCCCGGGACAGAAACTGCCGCTTTCTTT.

This chain links TRBV7-6 with TRBJ2-7, with D maybe TRBD2 (6 bases). The germline V and J ends were trimmed by 1 base and 0 bases, with 16 bases remaining between them. Germline values: CDR1 SGHVS, CDR2 FNYEAQ. This CDR3 comprises 17 residues. The CDR3 spells CASSLGGGRAGSYEQYF. The CDR3 coding sequence is TGTGCCAGCAGCTTAGGGGGAGGCAGGGCGGGCTCCTACGAGCAGTACTTC.

Only one count was recorded for this clone. This rearrangement joins TRBV10-3 to TRBJ2-1, with 7 bases identical to TRBD2. J was trimmed by 8 bases and V by 4 bases; bases with no gene match: 8. The germline CDR1 and CDR2 sequences are ENHRY and SYGVKD. CDR3 length: 14 amino acids. The CDR3 nucleotides are TGTGCCATCAGTGGGGAGGGCCTATTCCATGAGCAGTTCTTC. This codes for CAISGEGLFHEQFF.

V is TRBV4-2 and J is TRBJ2-7; the D is unclear. The V gene lost 0 bases and the J gene lost 0 bases, with 9 bases spanning the gap. Germline loops: CDR1 LGHNA, CDR2 YNFKEQ. This CDR3 is built from 15 residues. The CDR3 nucleotides are TGTGCCAGCAGCCAAGATGAGGCGGCCTCCTACGAGCAGTACTTC. It codes for CASSQDEAASYEQYF.

The chain uses TRBV4-2 and TRBJ2-3; the match to TRBD2 covers 11 bases. The CDR3 extends over 17 amino acids. V dropped 8 bases and J dropped 3; count of bases not matched to a gene: 13. Germline V lookup: CDR1 LGHNA, CDR2 YNFKEQ. For the CDR3, the DNA is TGTGCCAGCGATTATAGCGGGGGGGCCTATGGAACAGATACGCAGTATTTT. Residues: CASDYSGGAYGTDTQYF.

This clone is a singleton in its sample. This sequence joins TRBV28 and TRBJ2-3; the match to TRBD2 covers 13 bases. The length of the CDR3 is 16 residues. V shed 8 bases, J shed 0 bases, and the junction held 5 bases outside the gene matches. Looked up from germline, CDR1 is MDHEN and CDR2 is SYDVKM. CDR3 sequence reads: CASGTSGIGSTDTQYF. CDR3 DNA sequence: TGTGCCAGCGGGACTAGCGGGATCGGAAGCACAGATACGCAGTATTTT.

The chain uses TRBV6-1 and TRBJ1-1, with 9 bases fitting TRBD1. Unmatched junction bases numbered 10, after V lost 7 bases and J lost 4 bases. Germline V gene data show CDR1 as MNHNS and CDR2 as SASEGT. The CDR3 consists of 15 residues. The CDR3 loop reads CASTSGQGRGTEAFF. The DNA for the CDR3 is TGTGCCAGCACCTCCGGACAGGGGAGAGGCACTGAAGCTTTCTTT.

This clone showed up just once. The genes are TRBV7-8 and TRBJ2-3; a weak D match, TRBD2 (5 bases). The CDR3 consists of 16 residues. The ends were cut back, 4 bases at V and 6 bases at J, with 20 bases in the middle. Germline assignment: CDR1 SGHVS and CDR2 FQNEAQ. In nucleotides, the CDR3 is TGTGCCAGCAGCTCAATTGGTTCTAGCTCAGCGGATACGCAGTATTTT. Its translation: CASSSIGSSSADTQYF. The entire variable domain, with the rest obtained from reference TRBV7-8 and TRBJ2-3, is as follows: GAGVSQSPRYKVAKRGQDVALRCDPISGHVSLFWYQQALGQGPEFLTYFQNEAQLDKSGLPSDRFFAERPEGSVSTLKIQRTQQEDSAVYLCASSSIGSSSADTQYFGPGTRLTVL.

The V gene is TRBV18, the J gene TRBJ1-2, with 9 bases that match TRBD1. This CDR3 is 13 amino acids long. CDR1 and CDR2 from the germline V gene are KGHSH and LQKENI. V lost 5 bases to trimming and J lost 4 bases; unmatched junction nucleotides: 2. The CDR3 here is CASSAQGAYGYTF. The DNA for the CDR3 is TGTGCCAGCTCAGCACAGGGGGCCTATGGCTACACCTTC.